The entry below gives a single T cell receptor beta chain sequence along with its context. Its specificity is not known. This specimen includes other DNA sequences encoding the same CDR3. Every subset had its genomic DNA shared out evenly among several immunoSEQ plates. Profiling relied on immunoSEQ multiplex PCR, and the TCRdb table lists in-frame clones only, not all of them. This sample has about 2.4 million clones, with about 92% found just once. The entry originates in a study of shared clonotypes between healthy human individuals. Notes on the study in general: In several donors, about 5% of naive CD4 clonotypes appeared in common. Tissue TCR repertoires likely differ from these blood-only repertoires.

This CDR3 has 15 amino acids. V shed 4 bases, J shed 3 bases, and the junction held 4 bases outside the gene matches. Germline CDR1 SGHNT, CDR2 YYREEE (reference sequence). The sequence was collected from a man aged 18 to 29 in good health. The chain employs TRBV5-4 and TRBJ2-3; 11 bases fit TRBD2. Source material: naive CD4+ T cells sorted from blood. Subset noted: CD45RA+ positively selected. The CDR3 region has the DNA TGTGCCAGCAGCCTTTCTAGCGGGGGGACAGATACGCAGTATTTT. Protein: CASSLSSGGTDTQYF.